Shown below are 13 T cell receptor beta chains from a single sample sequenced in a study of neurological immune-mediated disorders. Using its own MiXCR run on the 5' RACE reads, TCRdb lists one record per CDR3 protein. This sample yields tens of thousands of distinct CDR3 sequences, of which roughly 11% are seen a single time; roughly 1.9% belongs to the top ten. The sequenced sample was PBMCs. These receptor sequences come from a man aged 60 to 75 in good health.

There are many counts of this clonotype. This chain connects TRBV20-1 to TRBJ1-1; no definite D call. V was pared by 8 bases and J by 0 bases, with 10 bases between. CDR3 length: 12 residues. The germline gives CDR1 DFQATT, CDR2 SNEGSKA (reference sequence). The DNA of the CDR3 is TGCAGTCCTAATGATATGAACACTGAAGCTTTCTTT. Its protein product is CSPNDMNTEAFF.

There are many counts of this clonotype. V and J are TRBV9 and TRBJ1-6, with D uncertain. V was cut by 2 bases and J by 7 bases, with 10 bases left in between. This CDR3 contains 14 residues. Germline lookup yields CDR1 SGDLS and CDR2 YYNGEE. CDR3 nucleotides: TGTGCCAGCAGCGTTACGGCAGAGAATTCACCCCTCCACTTT. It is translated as CASSVTAENSPLHF.

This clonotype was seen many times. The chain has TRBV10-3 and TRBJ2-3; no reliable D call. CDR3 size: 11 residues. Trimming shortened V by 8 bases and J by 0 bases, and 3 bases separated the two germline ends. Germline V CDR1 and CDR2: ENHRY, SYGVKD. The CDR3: CAIGSTDTQYF. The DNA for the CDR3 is TGTGCCATCGGGAGCACAGATACGCAGTATTTT.

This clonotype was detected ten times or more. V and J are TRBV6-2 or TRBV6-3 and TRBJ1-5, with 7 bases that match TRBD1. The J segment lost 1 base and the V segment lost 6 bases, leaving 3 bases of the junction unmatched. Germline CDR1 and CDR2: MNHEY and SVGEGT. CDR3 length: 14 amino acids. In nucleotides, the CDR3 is TGTGCCAGCAGACTGACAGGGAGCAATCAGCCCCAGCATTTT. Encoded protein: CASRLTGSNQPQHF.

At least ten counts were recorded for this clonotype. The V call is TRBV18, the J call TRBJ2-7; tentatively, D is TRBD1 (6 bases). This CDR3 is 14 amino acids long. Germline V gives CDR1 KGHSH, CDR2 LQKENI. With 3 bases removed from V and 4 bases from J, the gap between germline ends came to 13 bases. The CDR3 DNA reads TGTGCCAGCTCACCTACCAGGGGTGGATACGAGCAGTACTTC. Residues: CASSPTRGGYEQYF.

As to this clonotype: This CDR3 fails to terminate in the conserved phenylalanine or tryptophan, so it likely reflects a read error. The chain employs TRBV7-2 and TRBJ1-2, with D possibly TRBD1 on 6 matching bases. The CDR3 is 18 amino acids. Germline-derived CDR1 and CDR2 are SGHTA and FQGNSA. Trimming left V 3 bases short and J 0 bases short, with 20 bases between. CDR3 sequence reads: CASSLTSGSRQANYGYTI. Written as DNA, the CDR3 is TGTGCCAGCAGCTTGACCTCCGGGTCGAGACAGGCTAACTATGGCTACACCATC.

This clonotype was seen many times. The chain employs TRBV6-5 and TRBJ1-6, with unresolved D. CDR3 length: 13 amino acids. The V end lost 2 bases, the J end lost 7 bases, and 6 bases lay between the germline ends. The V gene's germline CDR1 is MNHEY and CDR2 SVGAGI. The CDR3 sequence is CASSYERNSPLHF. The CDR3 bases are TGTGCCAGCAGTTACGAAAGGAATTCACCCCTCCACTTT.

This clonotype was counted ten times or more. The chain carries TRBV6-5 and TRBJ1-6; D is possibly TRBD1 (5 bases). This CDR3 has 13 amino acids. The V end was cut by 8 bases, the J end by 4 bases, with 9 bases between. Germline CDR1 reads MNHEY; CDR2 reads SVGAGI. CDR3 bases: TGTGCCAGCTGCCAGGGATATAATTCACCCCTCCACTTT. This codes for CASCQGYNSPLHF.

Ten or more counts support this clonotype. DNA of the CDR3: TGTGCCAGCAGTCCTCAAGCGGGGGGAAGCACAGATACGCAGTATTTT. Encoded protein: CASSPQAGGSTDTQYF. The V call is TRBV7-2, the J call TRBJ2-3; 9 nucleotides align to TRBD2. Unmatched junction bases numbered 7, after V lost 6 bases and J lost 0 bases. The germline V gene encodes CDR1 SGHTA and CDR2 FQGNSA. The CDR3 runs to 16 residues. Variable domain in full (rest from reference TRBV7-2 and TRBJ2-3): GAGVSQSPSNKVTEKGKDVELRCDPISGHTALYWYRQSLGQGLEFLIYFQGNSAPDKSGLPSDRFSAERTGGSVSTLTIQRTQQEDSAVYLCASSPQAGGSTDTQYFGPGTRLTVL.

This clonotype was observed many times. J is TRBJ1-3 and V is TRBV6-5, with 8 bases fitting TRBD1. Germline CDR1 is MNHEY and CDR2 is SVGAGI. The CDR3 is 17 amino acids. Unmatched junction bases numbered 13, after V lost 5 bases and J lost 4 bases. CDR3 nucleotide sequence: TGTGCCAGCAGTCCCTCGACAGGGGTGGATGCCGGAAACACCATATATTTT. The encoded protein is CASSPSTGVDAGNTIYF.

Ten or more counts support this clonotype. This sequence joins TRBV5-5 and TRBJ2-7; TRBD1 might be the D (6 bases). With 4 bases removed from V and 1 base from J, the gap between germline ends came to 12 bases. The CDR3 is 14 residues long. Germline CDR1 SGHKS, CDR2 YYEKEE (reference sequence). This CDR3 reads CASSPWTDSYEQYF. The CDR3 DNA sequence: TGTGCCAGCAGCCCCTGGACAGATTCCTACGAGCAGTACTTC. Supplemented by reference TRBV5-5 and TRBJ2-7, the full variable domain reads DAGVTQSPTHLIKTRGQQVTLRCSPISGHKSVSWYQQVLGQGPQFIFQYYEKEERGRGNFPDRFSARQFPNYSSELNVNALLLGDSALYLCASSPWTDSYEQYFGPGTRLTVT.

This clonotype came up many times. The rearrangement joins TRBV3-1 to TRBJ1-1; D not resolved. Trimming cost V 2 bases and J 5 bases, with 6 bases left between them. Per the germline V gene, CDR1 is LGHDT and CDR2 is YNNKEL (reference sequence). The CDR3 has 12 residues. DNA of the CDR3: TGTGCCAGCAGCCAAACTATAACTGAAGCTTTCTTT. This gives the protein CASSQTITEAFF.

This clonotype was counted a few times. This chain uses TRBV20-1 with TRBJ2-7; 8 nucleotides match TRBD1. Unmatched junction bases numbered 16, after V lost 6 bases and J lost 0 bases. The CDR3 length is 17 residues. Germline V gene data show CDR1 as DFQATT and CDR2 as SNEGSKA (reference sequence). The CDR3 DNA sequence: TGCAGTGCCACAACGGGCAGGGGGCCATTGGGCTCCTACGAGCAGTACTTC. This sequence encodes CSATTGRGPLGSYEQYF.